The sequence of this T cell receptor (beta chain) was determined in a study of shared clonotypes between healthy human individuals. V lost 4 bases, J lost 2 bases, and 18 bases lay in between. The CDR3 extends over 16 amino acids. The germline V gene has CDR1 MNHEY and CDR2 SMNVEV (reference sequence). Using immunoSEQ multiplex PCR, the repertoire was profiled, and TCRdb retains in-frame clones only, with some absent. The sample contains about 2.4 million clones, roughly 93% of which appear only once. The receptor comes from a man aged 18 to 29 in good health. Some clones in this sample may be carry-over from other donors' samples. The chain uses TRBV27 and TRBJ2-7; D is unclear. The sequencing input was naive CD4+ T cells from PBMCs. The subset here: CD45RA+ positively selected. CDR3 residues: CASSSPGSGQAYEQYF. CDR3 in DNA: TGTGCCAGCAGTTCTCCCGGGTCGGGTCAGGCCTACGAGCAGTACTTC.